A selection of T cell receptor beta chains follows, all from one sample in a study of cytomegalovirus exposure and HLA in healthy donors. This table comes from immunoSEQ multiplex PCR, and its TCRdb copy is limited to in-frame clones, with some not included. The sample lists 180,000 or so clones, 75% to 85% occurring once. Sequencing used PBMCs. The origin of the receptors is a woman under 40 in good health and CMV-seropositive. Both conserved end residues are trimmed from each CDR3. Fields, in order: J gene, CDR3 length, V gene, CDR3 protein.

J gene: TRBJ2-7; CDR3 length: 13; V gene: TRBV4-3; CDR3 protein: ASSQDWAKYYEQY
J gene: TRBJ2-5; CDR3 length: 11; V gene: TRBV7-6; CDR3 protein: ASSLGQGETQY
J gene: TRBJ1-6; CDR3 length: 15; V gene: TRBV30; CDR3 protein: AWSLDRDGIYNSPLH
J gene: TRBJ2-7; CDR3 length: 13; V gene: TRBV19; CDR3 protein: ASSRAGTGALEQY
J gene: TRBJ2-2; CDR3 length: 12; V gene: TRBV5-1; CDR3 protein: ASSFSEVARELF
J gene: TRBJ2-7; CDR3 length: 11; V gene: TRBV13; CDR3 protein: ASSLGATYEQY
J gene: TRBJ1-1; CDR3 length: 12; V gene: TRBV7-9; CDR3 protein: ASSLAGRGTEAF
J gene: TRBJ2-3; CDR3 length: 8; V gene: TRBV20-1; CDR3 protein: SAISRTQY
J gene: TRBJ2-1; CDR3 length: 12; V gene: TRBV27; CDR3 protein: ASSRQGAYNEQF
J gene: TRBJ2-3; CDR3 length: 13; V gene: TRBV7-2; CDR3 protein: ASSRQTGVTDTQY
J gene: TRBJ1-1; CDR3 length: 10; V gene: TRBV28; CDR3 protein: ATTRGYTEAF
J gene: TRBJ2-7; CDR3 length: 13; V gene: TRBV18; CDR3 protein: ASSPERGASYEQY
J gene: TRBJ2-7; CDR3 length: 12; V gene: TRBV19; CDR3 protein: ASSTGLAVYEQY
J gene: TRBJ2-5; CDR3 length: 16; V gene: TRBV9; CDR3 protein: ASSVAPAAGTGEETQY
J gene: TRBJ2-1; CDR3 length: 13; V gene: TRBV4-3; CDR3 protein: ASSPIAGGNNEQF
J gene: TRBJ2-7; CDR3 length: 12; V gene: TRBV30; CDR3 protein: AWSVNRGPSEQY
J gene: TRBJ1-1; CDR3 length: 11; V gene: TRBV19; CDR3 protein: ASSTTGRTEAF
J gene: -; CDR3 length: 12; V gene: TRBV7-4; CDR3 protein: ASSSQSQSYEQY
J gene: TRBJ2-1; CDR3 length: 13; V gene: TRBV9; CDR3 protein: ASSVGDSSYNEQF
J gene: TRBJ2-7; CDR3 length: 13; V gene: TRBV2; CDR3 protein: ASSEGQRLTYEQY
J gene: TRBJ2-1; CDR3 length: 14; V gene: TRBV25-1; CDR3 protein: ASSVGTSGPYNEQF
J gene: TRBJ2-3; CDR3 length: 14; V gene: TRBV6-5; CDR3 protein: ASSYGRGMIGDTQY
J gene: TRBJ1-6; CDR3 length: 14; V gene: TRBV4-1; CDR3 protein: ASSPRTVAGRQPLH
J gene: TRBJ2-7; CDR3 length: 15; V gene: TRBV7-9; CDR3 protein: ASSPTRSGRGVREQY
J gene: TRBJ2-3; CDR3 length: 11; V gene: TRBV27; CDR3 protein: ASTRTGVDTQY
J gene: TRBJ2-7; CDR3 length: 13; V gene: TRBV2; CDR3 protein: ASSTGTVRTYEQY
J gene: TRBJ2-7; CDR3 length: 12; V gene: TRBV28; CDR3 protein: ASSFSGSSYEQY
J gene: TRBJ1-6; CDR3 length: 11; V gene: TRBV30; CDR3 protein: AWLGQANSPLH
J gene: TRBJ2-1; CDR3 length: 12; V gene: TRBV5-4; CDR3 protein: ASSLNGGYNEQF
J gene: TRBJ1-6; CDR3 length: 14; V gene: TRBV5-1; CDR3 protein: ASSPGSSSYNSPLH
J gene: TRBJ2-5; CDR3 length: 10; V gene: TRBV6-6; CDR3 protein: ASTRVAGTQY
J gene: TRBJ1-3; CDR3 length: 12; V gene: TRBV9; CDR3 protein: ASGTGGRGNTIY
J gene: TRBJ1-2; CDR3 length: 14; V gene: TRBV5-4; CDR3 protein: ASSLRSPGGGYGYT
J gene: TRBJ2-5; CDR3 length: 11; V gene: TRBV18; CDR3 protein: ASSPDRQETQY
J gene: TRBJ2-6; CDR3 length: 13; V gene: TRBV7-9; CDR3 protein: SSSSRAGGANVLT
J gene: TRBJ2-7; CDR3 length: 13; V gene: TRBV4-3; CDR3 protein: ASSRQGAVGYEQY
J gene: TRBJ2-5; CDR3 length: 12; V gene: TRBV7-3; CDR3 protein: ASSPGQAQETQY
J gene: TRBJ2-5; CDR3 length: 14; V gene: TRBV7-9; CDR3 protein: ASSLPGQGAGETQY
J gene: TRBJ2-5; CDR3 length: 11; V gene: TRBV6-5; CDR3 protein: ASSYGAGETQY
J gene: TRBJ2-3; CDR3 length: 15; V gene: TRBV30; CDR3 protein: AWSVLERERPTDTQY
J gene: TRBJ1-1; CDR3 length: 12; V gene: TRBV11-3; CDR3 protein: ASSPDIINTEAF
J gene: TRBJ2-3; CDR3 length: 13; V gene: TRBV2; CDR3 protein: ASSAPAYTTDTQY
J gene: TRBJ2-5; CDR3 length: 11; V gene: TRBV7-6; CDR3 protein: ASSLGVEETQY
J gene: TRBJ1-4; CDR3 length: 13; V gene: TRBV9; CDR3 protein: ASSVDTGGHEKLF
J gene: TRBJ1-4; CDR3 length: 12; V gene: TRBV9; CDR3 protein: ASSPQGTNEKLF
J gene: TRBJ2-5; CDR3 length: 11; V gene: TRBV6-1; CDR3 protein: ASSEQEGGAQY
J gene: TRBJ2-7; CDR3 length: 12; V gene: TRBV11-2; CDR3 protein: ASSLLQGAGEQY
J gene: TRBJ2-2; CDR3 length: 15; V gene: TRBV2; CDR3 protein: ASSGPLYRGGIGELF
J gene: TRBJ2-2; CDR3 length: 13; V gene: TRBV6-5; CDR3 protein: ASSPQGGETGELF
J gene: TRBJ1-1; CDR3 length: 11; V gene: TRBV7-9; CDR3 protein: SSSLPGFPEAF
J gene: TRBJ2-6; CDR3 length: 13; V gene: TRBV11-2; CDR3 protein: ASSLGGLGANVLT
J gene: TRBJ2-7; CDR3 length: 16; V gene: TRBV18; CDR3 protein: ASSPIVSGQGSPYEQY